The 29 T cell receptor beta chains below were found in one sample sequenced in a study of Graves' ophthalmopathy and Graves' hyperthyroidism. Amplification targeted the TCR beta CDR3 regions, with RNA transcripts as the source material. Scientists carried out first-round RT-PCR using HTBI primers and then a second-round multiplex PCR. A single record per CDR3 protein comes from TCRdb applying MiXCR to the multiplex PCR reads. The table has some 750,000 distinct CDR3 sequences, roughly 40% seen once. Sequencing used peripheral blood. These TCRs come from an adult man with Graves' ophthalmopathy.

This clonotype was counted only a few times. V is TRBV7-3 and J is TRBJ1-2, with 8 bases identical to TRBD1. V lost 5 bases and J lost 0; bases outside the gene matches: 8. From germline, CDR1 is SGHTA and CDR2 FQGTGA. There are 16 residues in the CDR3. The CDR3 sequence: CASSPKGTGANYGYTF. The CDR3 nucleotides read TGTGCCAGCAGCCCCAAGGGGACAGGAGCTAACTATGGCTACACCTTC. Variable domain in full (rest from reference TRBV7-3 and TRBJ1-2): GAGVSQTPSNKVTEKGKYVELRCDPISGHTALYWYRQSLGQGPEFLIYFQGTGAADDSGLPNDRFFAVRPEGSVSTLKIQRTERGDSAVYLCASSPKGTGANYGYTFGSGTRLTVV.

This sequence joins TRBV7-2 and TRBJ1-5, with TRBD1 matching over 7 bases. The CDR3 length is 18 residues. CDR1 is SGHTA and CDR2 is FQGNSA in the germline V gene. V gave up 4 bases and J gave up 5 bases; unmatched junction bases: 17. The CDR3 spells CASSYTRSGMGQHQPQHF. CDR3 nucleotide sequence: TGTGCCAGCAGCTATACCCGTTCCGGAATGGGACAGCATCAGCCCCAGCATTTT.

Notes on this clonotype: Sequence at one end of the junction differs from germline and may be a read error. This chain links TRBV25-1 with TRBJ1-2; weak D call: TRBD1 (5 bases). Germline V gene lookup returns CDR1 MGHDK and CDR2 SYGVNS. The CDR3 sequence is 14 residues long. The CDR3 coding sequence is TGTGCCAGTAGTGTAAAGTCGCAGGGCGGCGGCTACACCTTC. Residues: CASSVKSQGGGYTF.

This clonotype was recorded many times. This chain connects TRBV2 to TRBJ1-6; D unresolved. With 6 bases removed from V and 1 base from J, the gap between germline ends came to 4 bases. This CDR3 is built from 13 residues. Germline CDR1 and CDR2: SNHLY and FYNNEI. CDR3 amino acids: CASRGSYNSPLHF. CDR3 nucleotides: TGTGCCAGCAGGGGTTCCTATAATTCACCCCTCCACTTT.

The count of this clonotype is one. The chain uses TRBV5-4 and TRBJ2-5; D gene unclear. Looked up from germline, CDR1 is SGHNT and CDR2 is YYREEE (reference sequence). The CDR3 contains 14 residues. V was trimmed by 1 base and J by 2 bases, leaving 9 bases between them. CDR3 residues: CASSLMAEQETQYF. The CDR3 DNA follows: TGTGCCAGCAGCTTGATGGCGGAGCAAGAGACCCAGTACTTC.

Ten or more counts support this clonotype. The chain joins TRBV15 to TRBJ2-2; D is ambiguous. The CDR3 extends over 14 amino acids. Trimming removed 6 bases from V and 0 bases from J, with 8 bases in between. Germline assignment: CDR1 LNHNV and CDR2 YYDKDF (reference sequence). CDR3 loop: CATRRRANTGELFF. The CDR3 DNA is TGTGCCACCAGAAGAAGAGCGAACACCGGGGAGCTGTTTTTT. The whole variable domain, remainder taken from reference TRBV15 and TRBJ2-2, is DAMVIQNPRYQVTQFGKPVTLSCSQTLNHNVMYWYQQKSSQAPKLLFHYYDKDFNNEADTPDNFQSRRPNTSFCFLDIRSPGLGDTAMYLCATRRRANTGELFFGEGSRLTVL.

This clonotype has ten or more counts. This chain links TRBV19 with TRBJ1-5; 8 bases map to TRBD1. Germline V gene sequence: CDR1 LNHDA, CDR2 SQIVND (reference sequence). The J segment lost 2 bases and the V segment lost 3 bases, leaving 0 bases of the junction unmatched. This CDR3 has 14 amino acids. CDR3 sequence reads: CASSMGQGNQPQHF. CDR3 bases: TGTGCCAGTAGTATGGGACAGGGCAATCAGCCCCAGCATTTT.

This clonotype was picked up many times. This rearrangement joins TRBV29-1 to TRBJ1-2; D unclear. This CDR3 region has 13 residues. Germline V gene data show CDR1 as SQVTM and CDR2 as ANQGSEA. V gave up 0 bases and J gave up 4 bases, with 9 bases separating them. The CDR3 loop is CSVEDAQIYGYTF. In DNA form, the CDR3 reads TGCAGCGTTGAAGATGCACAGATCTATGGCTACACCTTC.

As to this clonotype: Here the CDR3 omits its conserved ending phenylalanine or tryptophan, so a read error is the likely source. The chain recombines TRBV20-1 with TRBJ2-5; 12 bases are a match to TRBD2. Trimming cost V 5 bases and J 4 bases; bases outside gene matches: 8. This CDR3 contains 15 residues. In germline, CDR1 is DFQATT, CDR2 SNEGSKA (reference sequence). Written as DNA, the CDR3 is TGCAGTGCTGCTACGACTAGCGGGAGAGGAGAGACCCAGTACGTC. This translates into CSAATTSGRGETQYV.

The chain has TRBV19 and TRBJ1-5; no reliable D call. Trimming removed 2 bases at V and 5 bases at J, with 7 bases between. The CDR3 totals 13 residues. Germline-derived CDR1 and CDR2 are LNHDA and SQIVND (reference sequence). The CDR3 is CASSIKGYQPQHF. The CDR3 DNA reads TGTGCCAGTAGTATAAAGGGTTATCAGCCCCAGCATTTT.

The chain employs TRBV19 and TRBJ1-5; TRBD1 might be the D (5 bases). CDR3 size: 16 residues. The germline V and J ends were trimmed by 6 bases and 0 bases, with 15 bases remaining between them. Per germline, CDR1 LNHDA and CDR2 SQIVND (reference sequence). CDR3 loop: CASRVEGTPSNQPQHF. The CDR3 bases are TGTGCCAGTAGGGTCGAAGGGACCCCTAGCAATCAGCCCCAGCATTTT.

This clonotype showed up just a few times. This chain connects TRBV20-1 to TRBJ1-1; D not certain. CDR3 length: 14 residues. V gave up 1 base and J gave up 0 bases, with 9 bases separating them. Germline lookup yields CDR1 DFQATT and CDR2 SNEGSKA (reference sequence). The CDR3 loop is CSARVRGMNTEAFF. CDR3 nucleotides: TGCAGTGCTAGAGTCCGGGGAATGAACACTGAAGCTTTCTTT.

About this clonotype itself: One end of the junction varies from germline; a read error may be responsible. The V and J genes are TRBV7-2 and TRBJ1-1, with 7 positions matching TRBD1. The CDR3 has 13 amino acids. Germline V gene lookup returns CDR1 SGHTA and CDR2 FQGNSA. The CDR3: CASSTDRNTEASF. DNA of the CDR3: TGCGCCAGCAGCACGGACAGGAACACTGAAGCTTCCTTT.

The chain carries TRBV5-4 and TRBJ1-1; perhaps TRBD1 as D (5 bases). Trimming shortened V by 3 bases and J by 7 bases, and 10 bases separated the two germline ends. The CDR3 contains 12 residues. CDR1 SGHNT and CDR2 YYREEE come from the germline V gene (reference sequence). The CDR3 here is CASSSTGVEAFF. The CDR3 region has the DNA TGTGCCAGCAGCTCCACGGGGGTTGAAGCTTTCTTT.

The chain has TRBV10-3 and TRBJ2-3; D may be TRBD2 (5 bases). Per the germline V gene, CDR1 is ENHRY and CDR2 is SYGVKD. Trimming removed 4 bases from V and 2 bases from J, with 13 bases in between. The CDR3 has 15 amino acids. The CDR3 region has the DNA TGTGCCATCAGTGTTTTGGCGGGCCCCACAGATACGCAGTATTTT. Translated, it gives CAISVLAGPTDTQYF.

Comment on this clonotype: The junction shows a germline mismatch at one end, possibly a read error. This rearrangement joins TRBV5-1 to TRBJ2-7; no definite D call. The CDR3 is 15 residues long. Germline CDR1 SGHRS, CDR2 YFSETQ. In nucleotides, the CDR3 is TGTGCCAGCAGCTTGAGGCGACGGGCCGACTACGAGCAGTACTTC. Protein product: CASSLRRRADYEQYF.

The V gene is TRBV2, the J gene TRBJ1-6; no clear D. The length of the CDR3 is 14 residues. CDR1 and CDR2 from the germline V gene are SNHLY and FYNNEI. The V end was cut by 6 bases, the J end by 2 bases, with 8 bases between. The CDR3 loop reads CASSAGPYNSPLHF. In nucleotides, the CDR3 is TGTGCCAGCAGCGCGGGCCCCTATAATTCACCCCTCCACTTT.

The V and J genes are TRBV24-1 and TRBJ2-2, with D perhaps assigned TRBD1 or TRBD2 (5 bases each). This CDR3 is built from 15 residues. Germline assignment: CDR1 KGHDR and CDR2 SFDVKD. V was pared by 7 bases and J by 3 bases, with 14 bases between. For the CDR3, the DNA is TGTGCCACCAGAACCGGGACGTCGGACACCGGGGAGCTGTTTTTT. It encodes CATRTGTSDTGELFF.

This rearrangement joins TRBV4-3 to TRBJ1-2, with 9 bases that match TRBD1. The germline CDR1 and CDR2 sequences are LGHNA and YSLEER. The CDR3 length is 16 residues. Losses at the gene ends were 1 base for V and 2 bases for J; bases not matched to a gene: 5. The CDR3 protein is CASSQVTGGSNYGYTF. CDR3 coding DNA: TGCGCCAGCAGCCAAGTGACAGGGGGTTCGAACTATGGCTACACCTTC.

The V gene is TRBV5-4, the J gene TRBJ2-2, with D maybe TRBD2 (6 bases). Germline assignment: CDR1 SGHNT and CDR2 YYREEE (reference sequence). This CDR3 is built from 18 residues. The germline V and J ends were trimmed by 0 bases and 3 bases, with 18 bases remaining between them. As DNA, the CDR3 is TGTGCCAGCAGCTTGGCGTACGGTGGAGGGATTGACACCGGGGAGCTGTTTTTT. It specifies CASSLAYGGGIDTGELFF.

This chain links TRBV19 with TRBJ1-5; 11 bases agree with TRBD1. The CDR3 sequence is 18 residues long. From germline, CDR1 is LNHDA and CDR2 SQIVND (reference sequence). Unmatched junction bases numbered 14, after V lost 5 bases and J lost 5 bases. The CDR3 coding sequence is TGTGCCAGTAGTTCCTCTTCAATCGGGACAGGGGGGGATCAGCCCCAGCATTTT. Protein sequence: CASSSSSIGTGGDQPQHF.

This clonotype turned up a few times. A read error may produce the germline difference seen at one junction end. DNA for the CDR3: TGTGCCAGCATGGAGGGGGAAGAGACCCAGTACTTC. Translating gives CASMEGEETQYF. The gene calls are TRBV29-1 and TRBJ2-5; D possibly uses TRBD1 or TRBD2 (6 bases each). The CDR3 contains 12 residues. CDR1 is SQVTM and CDR2 is ANQGSEA in the germline V gene.

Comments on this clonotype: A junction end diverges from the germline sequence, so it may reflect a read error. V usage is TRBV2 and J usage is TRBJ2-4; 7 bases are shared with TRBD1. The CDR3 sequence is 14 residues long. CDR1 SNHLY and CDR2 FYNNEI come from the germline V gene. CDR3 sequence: CASREDRAEGIQYF. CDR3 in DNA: TGTGCCAGCAGGGAAGACAGGGCTGAAGGCATTCAGTACTTC.

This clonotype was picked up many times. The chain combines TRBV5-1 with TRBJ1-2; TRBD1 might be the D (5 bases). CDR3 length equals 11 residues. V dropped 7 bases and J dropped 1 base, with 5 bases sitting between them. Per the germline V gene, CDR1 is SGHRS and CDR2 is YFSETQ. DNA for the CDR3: TGCGCCAGCGGGGGTAACTATGGCTACACCTTC. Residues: CASGGNYGYTF.

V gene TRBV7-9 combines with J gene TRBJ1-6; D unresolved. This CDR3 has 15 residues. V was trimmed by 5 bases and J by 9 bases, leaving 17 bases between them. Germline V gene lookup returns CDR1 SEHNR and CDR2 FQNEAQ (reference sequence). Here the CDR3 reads CASSQEQSKSSPLHF. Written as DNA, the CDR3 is TGTGCCAGCAGCCAAGAACAGAGTAAAAGTTCACCCCTCCACTTT.

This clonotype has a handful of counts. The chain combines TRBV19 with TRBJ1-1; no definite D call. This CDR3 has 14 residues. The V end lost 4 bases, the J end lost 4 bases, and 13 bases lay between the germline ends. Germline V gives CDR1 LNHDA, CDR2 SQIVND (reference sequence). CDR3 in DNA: TGTGCCAGTAGTAGGAGGGAACGGTCCACTGAAGCTTTCTTT. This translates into CASSRRERSTEAFF.

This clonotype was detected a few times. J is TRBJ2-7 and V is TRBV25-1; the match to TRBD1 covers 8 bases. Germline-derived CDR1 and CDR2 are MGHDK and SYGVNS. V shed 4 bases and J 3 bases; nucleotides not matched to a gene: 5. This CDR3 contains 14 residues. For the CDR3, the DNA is TGTGCCAGCAGTGCCCCGGGGACAGGCTACGAGCAGTACTTC. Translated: CASSAPGTGYEQYF.

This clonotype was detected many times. CDR3 coding DNA: TGTGCCAGCAGCCTGGGAATGGGCTACACCTTC. Translation gives CASSLGMGYTF. The V call is TRBV7-9, the J call TRBJ1-2; D gene ambiguous. Germline V gives CDR1 SEHNR, CDR2 FQNEAQ (reference sequence). This CDR3 region has 11 residues. V gave up 5 bases and J gave up 8 bases, with 9 bases separating them.

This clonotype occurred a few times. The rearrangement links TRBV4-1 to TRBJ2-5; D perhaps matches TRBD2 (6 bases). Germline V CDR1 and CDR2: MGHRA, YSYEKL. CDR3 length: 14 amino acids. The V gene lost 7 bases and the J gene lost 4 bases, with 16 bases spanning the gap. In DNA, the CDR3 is TGCGCCAGCACCCCGTGGAGGGGAGGAGAGACCCAGTACTTC. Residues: CASTPWRGGETQYF.